This T cell receptor (beta chain) derives from a study of T cells generated in artificial thymic organoids (TCRdb year 2017). About the study as a whole: In some experiments, thymic T cells were further FACS-purified to deplete CD4 immature single positive or double positive precursors. The TCR alpha and beta CDR3 repertoires of CD8 single positive T cells derived from in vitro artificial thymic organoids were compared with those of thymic and peripheral blood naive CD8 T cells. The displayed repertoire sequencing data were described as being representative of three independent experiments.

The V and J ends are trimmed by 3 bases and 4 bases, leaving 14 bases between them. The CDR3 covers 15 residues, taking in both the cysteine and the phenylalanine. CDR3 DNA is the only sequence kept; it has 45 bases, read in frame from the first base. Looking up the germline V gene (reference sequence) yields CDR1 MNHEY and CDR2 SMNVEV. TCRalpha and TCRbeta libraries were amplified in separate semi-nested PCR reactions using Advantage 2 and reverse primers located in the TRAC or TRBC constant regions. Between about 3 and 500 ng of total RNA was used as input for first-strand cDNA synthesis. TCR cDNA libraries were made by 5'-RACE with the SMARTer PCR cDNA Synthesis kit, using a poly-dT primer for first-strand synthesis. Sample-specific 5-nucleotide barcodes were carried by the semi-nested constant-region reverse primers, and the resulting products were cleaned using the Zymo DNA Clean and Concentrator-5 kit. Pools of up to ten barcoded samples were ligated to Illumina adaptors and sequenced on an Illumina MiSeq as 2 x 150 bp paired-end reads. For the original study's pipeline: After demultiplexing, reads were aligned with BLAT to a custom library containing all human TRAV, TRAJ, TRBV, TRBD and TRBJ combinations from IMGT. The best BLAT hits were picked using pslCDnaFilter (-maxAligns=1, -ignoreIntrons), and custom Perl scripts were used to calculate clonotype frequencies. TCRdb took the public reads, trimmed them with fastp at Q25, ran MiXCR for clone calling and kept in-frame beta chains. Rows are unified per CDR3 protein, each entry keeping the most common DNA and genes. Clone size and V and J calls follow TCRdb, not the original study. The sample records about 8,500 distinct CDR3 sequences, roughly 18% of which are singletons. The top ten clones comprise approximately 1.4% of the sample.

Turning to this clonotype: What this receptor recognizes is not known. Since a much larger clone is just one base distant, this may be a read error.

Enrichment of primary CD8+ T cells was performed with magnetic beads using the Miltenyi CD8+ T cell Isolation Kit. Before RNA extraction, CD3+TCRalphabeta+CD8 single positive T cells from both organoids and thymus were sorted by FACS. Total RNA was purified from roughly 40,000 to 200,000 sorted cells per sample with the RNeasy Micro kit, and quality checked on an Agilent RNA 6000 Nano chip. To release thymocytes, thymic fragments were dissected, broken up by pipetting and passed through a 70 um strainer. Results the study describes overall, beyond this receptor: CD8 single positive T cells derived from organoids showed physiological TCR clonotype diversity comparable to the diversity seen in thymic and blood naive CD8 T cells.

This TCR was sampled from a human donor who gave cord blood stem cells for thymic organoid culture, a cardiac surgery patient who gave postnatal thymus, or a blood donor (not recorded which). Sequencing was done on a sample of naive CD8+ T cells from the thymus. In light of the paper, this sample's cell subset or site label describes: CD3+TCRalphabeta+CD8SP T cells; for blood, CD45RO-CCR7+ naive CD8+ T cells. Recombination connected TRBV27 to TRBJ2-3; matching of 6 bases hints at TRBD2 as the D gene. The sequenced DNA is TGTGCCAGCAGTTTTGCTAGCGAGAGCGCAGATACGCAGTATTTT. This codes for CASSFASESADTQYF.